This TCR beta chain was identified in a study of cytomegalovirus exposure and HLA in healthy donors. Findings of the study overall: Among CMV-associated TCR beta chains, most appeared HLA-restricted in a later analysis. The classifier, whose performance was assessed in both the original and validation cohorts, reportedly diagnosed cytomegalovirus status with high specificity and sensitivity. An ancestry cluster, one associated with Asian ancestry, reportedly showed fewer N-insertions than the approximately 650-donor mean in a later analysis.

The PCR had 60 Vbeta and 13 Jbeta primers. Here immunoSEQ multiplex PCR was the method, and the copy in TCRdb shows in-frame clones only, minus some. The sample has around 200,000 clones; about 81% are singletons. Germline V lookup: CDR1 SGHRS, CDR2 YFSETQ. The CDR3 consists of 16 residues. After removal of 0 bases from V and 5 bases from J, the junction contained 7 bases not matched to a gene. As for this clone: Its matching antigen is unknown.

This receptor was taken from a man aged 30 to 39 in good health and CMV-seropositive. Source material: PBMCs. V and J are TRBV5-1 and TRBJ1-5, with TRBD1 identical over 8 bases. CDR3 in amino acids: CASSLGPGGGDQPQHF. Written as DNA, the CDR3 is TGCGCCAGCAGCTTGGGGCCAGGGGGCGGCGATCAGCCCCAGCATTTT.